Below are 28 T cell receptor beta chains sequenced from a single sample in a study of glioma-infiltrating T cells after dendritic cell vaccination (dated by TCRdb to between 2015 and 2016). The meaning of the sample's time point label: after dendritic cell vaccination, including at tumor progression/relapse. The method behind the library was the immunoSEQ multiplex PCR assay. Here the immuneACCESS table is served through TCRdb, limited to in-frame sequences with V and J called. Missing clones are a known gap in these copies; in checked studies unresolved V genes cover under half, and the rest lacks a known reason. Counted in this sample were approximately 90,000 clones; about 81% of them appeared once. 2% to 2.5% of the sample belongs to the ten largest clones. The material sequenced was blood, taken after dendritic cell vaccination. The receptors come from a human donor with glioblastoma.

The CDR3 here is CAISVAGSANQPQHF. The CDR3 DNA is TGTGCCATCAGTGTGGCAGGGTCGGCCAATCAGCCCCAGCATTTT. V and J are TRBV10-3 and TRBJ1-5; maybe TRBD1 (5 bases). V dropped 4 bases and J dropped 3 bases, with 13 bases sitting between them. The CDR3 loop spans 15 amino acids. Germline assignment: CDR1 ENHRY and CDR2 SYGVKD.

The chain couples TRBV10-3 to TRBJ1-5, with 7 bases identical to TRBD1. This CDR3 is 15 amino acids long. Germline V CDR1 and CDR2: ENHRY, SYGVKD. V lost 6 bases to trimming and J lost 4 bases; unmatched junction nucleotides: 9. Here the CDR3 reads CAIRQGLLANQPQHF. CDR3 bases: TGTGCCATCAGACAGGGGCTTTTAGCAAATCAGCCCCAGCATTTT.

V is TRBV11-3 and J is TRBJ2-1, with D perhaps matching TRBD1 (5 bases). The CDR3 spans 16 residues. Germline values: CDR1 SGHNT, CDR2 YENEEA. The germline V and J ends were trimmed by 5 bases and 7 bases, with 21 bases remaining between them. The CDR3 loop reads CASSQRRPRGENEQFF. In DNA form, the CDR3 reads TGTGCCAGCAGCCAGAGGAGACCAAGGGGTGAAAATGAGCAGTTCTTC.

V is TRBV10-2 and J is TRBJ2-5, with 7 bases lining up with TRBD2. V shed 2 bases, J shed 5 bases, and the junction held 2 bases outside the gene matches. Per germline, CDR1 WSHSY and CDR2 SAAADI. The CDR3 length is 13 residues. Written as DNA, the CDR3 is TGCGCCAGCAGTGAGAGGCGGGGGGAGACCCAGTACTTC. This translates into CASSERRGETQYF.

The V gene is TRBV19, the J gene TRBJ2-7; tentative D call: TRBD1 (5 bases). V gave up 5 bases and J gave up 2 bases, with 13 bases separating them. CDR3 size: 14 residues. Looked up from germline, CDR1 is LNHDA and CDR2 is SQIVND (reference sequence). CDR3 DNA sequence: TGTGCCAGTAGTGTGACAGCAACAACCTACGAGCAGTACTTC. Residues: CASSVTATTYEQYF.

This rearrangement joins TRBV18 to TRBJ1-6; D is unclear. Trimming pared 2 bases from V and 7 bases from J, leaving 12 bases between. Germline loops: CDR1 KGHSH, CDR2 LQKENI. This CDR3 region has 15 residues. DNA for the CDR3: TGTGCCAGCTCACCAATCCCAACAATGAATTCACCCCTCCACTTT. Residues: CASSPIPTMNSPLHF.

V usage is TRBV25-1 and J usage is TRBJ2-1; tentatively, D is TRBD2 (6 bases). Germline V CDR1 and CDR2: MGHDK, SYGVNS. Trimming stripped 4 bases from V and 8 bases from J, with 21 bases between. This CDR3 region has 16 residues. The CDR3 here is CASSGLSTGGIDEQFF. The CDR3 DNA follows: TGTGCCAGCAGTGGATTATCAACCGGGGGAATCGATGAGCAGTTCTTC.

This sequence joins TRBV5-1 and TRBJ2-7; 11 bases agree with TRBD1. Per germline, CDR1 SGHRS and CDR2 YFSETQ. The CDR3 totals 15 residues. The V segment lost 5 bases and the J segment 1 base; nucleotides outside the gene matches: 5. The CDR3 region has the DNA TGCGCCAGCAGGATCGGGACAGGGGGTTCCTACGAGCAGTACGTC. This sequence encodes CASRIGTGGSYEQYV.

V and J are TRBV4-1 and TRBJ1-2; 8 bases match TRBD1. The V segment lost 0 bases and the J segment 4 bases; nucleotides outside the gene matches: 7. The germline gives CDR1 MGHRA, CDR2 YSYEKL. The CDR3 runs 16 residues. CDR3 sequence reads: CASSQDPDRVPYGYTF. CDR3 coding DNA: TGCGCCAGCAGCCAAGATCCGGACAGGGTGCCCTATGGCTACACCTTC.

V usage is TRBV29-1 and J usage is TRBJ1-1; unclear D gene. The germline V gene encodes CDR1 SQVTM and CDR2 ANQGSEA. The CDR3 consists of 14 residues. V lost 0 bases, J lost 11 bases, and 19 bases lay in between. CDR3 protein: CSVEDVSAATGAFF. CDR3 nucleotide sequence: TGCAGCGTTGAAGACGTGTCGGCAGCCACGGGGGCTTTCTTT.

The chain has TRBV2 and TRBJ2-5, with 10 bases fitting TRBD2. This CDR3 has 15 amino acids. In germline, CDR1 is SNHLY, CDR2 FYNNEI. Trimming at V came to 3 bases and at J to 5 bases, leaving 6 bases not matched to a gene. The CDR3 sequence is CASSEASGSGETQYF. DNA for the CDR3: TGTGCCAGCAGTGAGGCTAGCGGGAGCGGTGAGACCCAGTACTTC.

This chain uses TRBV6-1 with TRBJ2-1; 8 bases fit TRBD2. The CDR3 runs to 13 residues. Germline V CDR1 and CDR2: MNHNS, SASEGT. Germline trimming cut 6 bases from V and 4 bases from J; bases unmatched to any gene: 2. The CDR3 coding sequence is TGTGCCAGCAGCGGGAGGGCATACAATGAGCAGTTCTTC. It is translated as CASSGRAYNEQFF.

The chain carries TRBV25-1 and TRBJ1-5, with D unclear. There are 14 residues in the CDR3. CDR1 and CDR2 from the germline V gene are MGHDK and SYGVNS. The ends were cut back, 3 bases at V and 5 bases at J, with 11 bases in the middle. DNA of the CDR3: TGTGCCAGCAGTGAGTTTGGAGTTCATCAGCCCCAGCATTTT. Protein sequence: CASSEFGVHQPQHF.

This clone appeared once. The gene calls are TRBV14 and TRBJ2-3; TRBD2 agrees at 13 bases. Germline values: CDR1 SGHDN, CDR2 FVKESK. This CDR3 region has 17 residues. The V and J ends lost 1 base and 2 bases, in that order; junction bases with no gene match: 3. The CDR3 nucleotides are TGTGCCAGCAGCCAAGGGGGACTAGCGGGATTCACAGATACGCAGTATTTT. It is translated as CASSQGGLAGFTDTQYF.

The chain recombines TRBV6-5 with TRBJ1-1; D perhaps matches TRBD1 (6 bases). The length of the CDR3 is 14 residues. Per germline, CDR1 MNHEY and CDR2 SVGAGI. Trimming removed 1 base from V and 3 bases from J, with 9 bases in between. The CDR3 region is CASSYFGQYTEAFF. CDR3 DNA: TGTGCCAGCAGTTACTTTGGACAGTACACTGAAGCTTTCTTT.

This chain connects TRBV7-6 to TRBJ2-7, with a possible D match to TRBD1 (6 bases). CDR1 is SGHVS and CDR2 is FNYEAQ in the germline V gene. Trimming took off 3 bases at V and 3 bases at J, with 15 bases between the two ends. This CDR3 contains 15 residues. CDR3 nucleotide sequence: TGTGCCAGCAGCTTCTCCACAGGGCTGATCTACGAGCAGTACTTC. Translated: CASSFSTGLIYEQYF.

V gene TRBV6-5 combines with J gene TRBJ1-2, with a weak D call TRBD1 (5 bases). The germline CDR1 and CDR2 sequences are MNHEY and SVGAGI. The CDR3 is 16 amino acids. Between the trimmed V and J ends, which lost 0 bases and 1 base, there was a span of 12 bases. In DNA form, the CDR3 reads TGTGCCAGCAGTTACTCAAGGGGATTCCTTAACTATGGCTACACCTTC. Residues: CASSYSRGFLNYGYTF.

The V gene is TRBV7-8, the J gene TRBJ2-1; 7 nucleotides align to TRBD1. CDR3 size: 14 residues. After removal of 1 base from V and 8 bases from J, the junction contained 5 bases not matched to a gene. CDR1 SGHVS and CDR2 FQNEAQ come from the germline V gene. CDR3 loop: CASSLDRGWDEQFF. DNA of the CDR3: TGTGCCAGCAGCTTAGACAGGGGCTGGGATGAGCAGTTCTTC. The whole variable domain, filled in from reference TRBV7-8 and TRBJ2-1, reads GAGVSQSPRYKVAKRGQDVALRCDPISGHVSLFWYQQALGQGPEFLTYFQNEAQLDKSGLPSDRFFAERPEGSVSTLKIQRTQQEDSAVYLCASSLDRGWDEQFFGPGTRLTVL.

This sequence joins TRBV6-1 and TRBJ1-1; 9 nucleotides line up with TRBD1. The ends lost 4 bases at V and 5 bases at J; junction bases unmatched: 8. Per germline, CDR1 MNHNS and CDR2 SASEGT. The CDR3 contains 15 residues. For the CDR3, the DNA is TGTGCCAGCAGTGGTCTACAGGGGGCGAATACTGAAGCTTTCTTT. As protein: CASSGLQGANTEAFF.

The chain has TRBV6-5 and TRBJ1-4, with TRBD1 matching 8 bases. This CDR3 has 15 amino acids. Per germline, CDR1 MNHEY and CDR2 SVGAGI. V gave up 5 bases and J gave up 7 bases; unmatched junction bases: 9. CDR3 in DNA: TGTGCCAGCAGTCCCCGGCAGGGGGCCGGTGAAAAACTGTTTTTT. As protein: CASSPRQGAGEKLFF.

In this sample, this clone turned up a few times. The chain combines TRBV29-1 with TRBJ2-5; no clear D. Germline CDR1 reads SQVTM; CDR2 reads ANQGSEA. The germline V and J ends were trimmed by 7 bases and 0 bases, with 18 bases remaining between them. CDR3 length: 15 residues. This CDR3 is CSAVTLAEHQETQYF. CDR3 coding DNA: TGCAGCGCCGTCACCTTGGCGGAGCACCAAGAGACCCAGTACTTC.

The chain combines TRBV30 with TRBJ2-5; 10 nucleotides align to TRBD1. The CDR3 has 13 residues. Germline lookup yields CDR1 GTSNPN and CDR2 SVGIG (reference sequence). Trimming removed 1 base from V and 5 bases from J; junction bases left unmatched: 1. CDR3: CAWSGDRGETQYF. CDR3 DNA: TGTGCCTGGAGTGGGGACAGGGGCGAGACCCAGTACTTC.

V gene TRBV9 combines with J gene TRBJ2-5; D is undetermined. Germline CDR1 is SGDLS and CDR2 is YYNGEE. Trimming shortened V by 3 bases and J by 0 bases, and 9 bases separated the two germline ends. The length of the CDR3 is 14 residues. CDR3 DNA: TGTGCCAGCAGCGCCCTGGCGGACCAAGAGACCCAGTACTTC. Encoded protein: CASSALADQETQYF.

This clone came up once. V usage is TRBV6-1 and J usage is TRBJ1-1, with D unclear. CDR1 is MNHNS, CDR2 SASEGT, per germline. Trimming shortened V by 5 bases and J by 4 bases, and 11 bases separated the two germline ends. The CDR3 is 13 residues long. The CDR3 coding sequence is TGTGCCAGCAGTTTGAGGTTGGGCACTGAAGCTTTCTTT. Translation gives CASSLRLGTEAFF.

The V call is TRBV29-1, the J call TRBJ1-2; D uncertain. The CDR3 is made up of 15 amino acids. Germline CDR1 is SQVTM and CDR2 is ANQGSEA. The V end was cut by 2 bases, the J end by 4 bases, with 17 bases between. The DNA for the CDR3 is TGCAGCGTTGAACTTTACCTCGGACTAAGCTATGGCTACACCTTC. Its protein product is CSVELYLGLSYGYTF. Looking up the rest from reference TRBV29-1 and TRBJ1-2 gives the full variable domain: SAVISQKPSRDICQRGTSLTIQCQVDSQVTMMFWYRQQPGQSLTLIATANQGSEATYESGFVIDKFPISRPNLTFSTLTVSNMSPEDSSIYLCSVELYLGLSYGYTFGSGTRLTVV.

The V gene is TRBV5-1, the J gene TRBJ2-3, with 12 bases matching TRBD2. The CDR3 extends over 17 amino acids. Germline CDR1 is SGHRS and CDR2 is YFSETQ. The V and J ends lost 1 base and 5 bases, in that order; junction bases with no gene match: 8. CDR3 nucleotides: TGCGCCAGCAGCTTGAGGCCTAGCGGGAGGGCAGGAGATACGCAGTATTTT. Translation gives CASSLRPSGRAGDTQYF.

The chain has TRBV11-2 and TRBJ2-2; 8 nucleotides agree with TRBD1. The ends lost 11 bases at V and 1 base at J; junction bases unmatched: 9. The CDR3 is made up of 15 amino acids. The V gene's germline CDR1 is SGHAT and CDR2 FQNNGV. The CDR3 DNA reads TGTGCCGGGTCGACCGGGACAGGGAACACCGGGGAGCTGTTTTTT. It translates to CAGSTGTGNTGELFF.

The chain uses TRBV6-1 and TRBJ2-5, with 9 nucleotides matching TRBD1. The trim removed 1 base at V and 4 bases at J, leaving 4 bases unmatched. Per the germline V gene, CDR1 is MNHNS and CDR2 is SASEGT. This CDR3 region has 15 residues. CDR3 sequence: CASSEDRGRVETQYF. The DNA of the CDR3 is TGTGCCAGCAGTGAAGACAGGGGGCGCGTAGAGACCCAGTACTTC.